The rows below give T cell receptor beta chains drawn from one sample of a study of regulatory T cells in long-lasting Graves disease. TCRdb re-analysed the multiplex PCR reads in MiXCR, keeping a single row per CDR3 protein. The data show 510,000 or so distinct CDR3 sequences, about 12% seen once. The same sample was also used in a study of T cells in Graves' hyperthyroidism and ophthalmopathy.

Sequencing was performed on peripheral blood mononuclear cells (PBMCs), taken at new diagnosis, from a patient treated with antithyroid drugs. These receptors all stem from a woman aged 25 to 39 with Graves disease. CDR3s include the opening cysteine and the closing phenylalanine or tryptophan. The order of the fields is V gene, clone size, D gene, J gene, CDR3 DNA, CDR3 protein. A D gene is named only where the DNA matches it firmly. Size is stated for part of the rows, as once, few or many counts, or as a class when the clone is expanded.

>TRBV2|many|-|TRBJ2-1
TGTGCCAGCGAAAGACAAGGGGGTATTCAGTTCTTC
CASERQGGIQFF
>TRBV4-1|-|TRBD2|TRBJ2-7
TGCGCCAGCAGCCAAGGCCCCGTCGGAGCGGGGTCCTACTACGAGCAGTACTTC
CASSQGPVGAGSYYEQYF
>TRBV15|many|-|TRBJ1-1
TGTGCCACCAGCACAGGGAACGGTCAAGCTTTCTTT
CATSTGNGQAFF
>TRBV4-3|many|TRBD1|TRBJ1-6
TGCGCCAGCAGCCAAGCGCCCTCGGACAGGGAGAATTCACCCCTCCACTTT
CASSQAPSDRENSPLHF
>TRBV27|-|-|TRBJ2-5
TGTGCCAGCAGTCCGATAACATTCCAAGAGACCCAGTACTTC
CASSPITFQETQYF
>TRBV7-9|many|TRBD2|TRBJ2-7
TGTGCCAGCAGCTCTAGCGGGATGCACGAGCAGTACTTC
CASSSSGMHEQYF
>TRBV6-4|-|-|TRBJ1-1
TGTGCCAGCAGTGACTCGGCGAACACTGAAGCTTTCTTT
CASSDSANTEAFF
>TRBV29-1|many|TRBD1|TRBJ1-1
TGCAGCACACGACAGGGGGGGACTGAAGCTTTCTTT
CSTRQGGTEAFF
>TRBV24-1|many|-|TRBJ2-3
TGTGCCACCAGTGATGGGAATACGCAGTATTTT
CATSDGNTQYF
>TRBV7-2|many|-|TRBJ2-7
TGTGCCAGCAGCTCAAGGATGCACAACTACGAGCAGTACTTC
CASSSRMHNYEQYF
>TRBV7-2|-|TRBD2|TRBJ2-7
TGTGCCAGCAGCTCGGACTGGACTAGCGGGACCTACGAGCAGTACTTC
CASSSDWTSGTYEQYF
>TRBV4-1|-|TRBD2|TRBJ2-2
TGCGCCAGCAGCCAAGCCCGTCTAGCGGGAGGTTCGACCGGGGAGCTGTTTTTT
CASSQARLAGGSTGELFF
>TRBV5-1|many|-|TRBJ2-7
TGCGCCAGCAGCCCCCCTGGGGACGAGCAGTACTTC
CASSPPGDEQYF
>TRBV5-6|many|TRBD1|TRBJ1-1
TGTGCCAGCTTTCGGAACAGGGGGCTTGGTGAAGCTTTCTTT
CASFRNRGLGEAFF
>TRBV11-3|many|-|TRBJ1-6
TGTGCCAGCAGCCTTAATGGGCCCGGCAATCATTCACCCCTCCACTTT
CASSLNGPGNHSPLHF
>TRBV9|many|-|TRBJ2-2
TGTGCCAGCAGCGTGGGGGGAACCGGGGAGCTGTTTTTT
CASSVGGTGELFF
>TRBV6-2/TRBV6-3|few|TRBD2|TRBJ2-7
TGTGCCAGCACCCTAAATCCGGGACTAGCTTGGGAGCAGTACTTC
CASTLNPGLAWEQYF
>TRBV6-1|-|TRBD1|TRBJ2-7
TGTGCCAGCAGTGAATCCGACAGGGGGGTGTACGAGCAGTACTTC
CASSESDRGVYEQYF
>TRBV12-3/TRBV12-4|many|-|TRBJ1-5
TGTGCCAGCAGTTTTAGACGTCAGCCCCAGCATTTT
CASSFRRQPQHF
>TRBV11-2|many|-|TRBJ1-1
TGTGCCAGCAGCTTAGATCCTGGGGCTGGGGCTGAAGCTTTCTTT
CASSLDPGAGAEAFF
>TRBV20-1|-|-|TRBJ1-2
TGCAGTGCTAATCCATGGGAAGGCTACACCTTC
CSANPWEGYTF
>TRBV5-1|many|TRBD1|TRBJ2-5
TGCGCCAGCAGCAGTGACAGGGACGGAGAGACCCAGTACTTC
CASSSDRDGETQYF
>TRBV5-1|many|-|TRBJ2-5
TGCGCCAGCCATTCGCATACGGAGTATCGAGAGACCCAGTACTTC
CASHSHTEYRETQYF
>TRBV6-5|-|-|TRBJ2-3
TGTGCCAGCAGTTACGGGCTGCCCCCAGATACGCAGTATTTT
CASSYGLPPDTQYF
>TRBV20-1|-|-|TRBJ2-2
TGCAGTGCTAGTGCCAGGAAGAACACCGGGGAGCTGTTTTTT
CSASARKNTGELFF
>TRBV2|few|-|TRBJ1-4
TGTGCCAGCAGTCCTCACCTCTCAACTAATGAAAAACTGTTTTTT
CASSPHLSTNEKLFF
>TRBV3-1|many|TRBD1|TRBJ1-2
TGTGCCAGCAGCCAAGATCACATTAGGGACAGCGCCGCAACTAACTATGGCTACACCTTC
CASSQDHIRDSAATNYGYTF
>TRBV28|-|-|TRBJ2-5
TGTGCCAGCAGTTGGGGCAGCCTTGGGACCCAGTACTTC
CASSWGSLGTQYF